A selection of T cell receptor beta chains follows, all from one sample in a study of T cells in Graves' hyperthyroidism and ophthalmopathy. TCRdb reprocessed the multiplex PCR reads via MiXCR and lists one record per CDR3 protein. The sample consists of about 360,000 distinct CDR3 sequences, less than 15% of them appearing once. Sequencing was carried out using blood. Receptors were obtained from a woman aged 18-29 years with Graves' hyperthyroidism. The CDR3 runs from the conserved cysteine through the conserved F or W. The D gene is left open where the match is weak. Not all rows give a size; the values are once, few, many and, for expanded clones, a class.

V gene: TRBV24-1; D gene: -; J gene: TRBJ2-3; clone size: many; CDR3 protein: CATSDVTGLADTQYF; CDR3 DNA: TGTGCCACCAGTGATGTAACAGGTTTGGCAGATACGCAGTATTTT
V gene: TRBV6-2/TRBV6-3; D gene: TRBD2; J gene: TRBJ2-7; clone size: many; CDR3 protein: CASRHTSGSRYEQYF; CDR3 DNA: TGTGCCAGCAGACACACCAGCGGGAGTCGCTACGAGCAGTACTTC
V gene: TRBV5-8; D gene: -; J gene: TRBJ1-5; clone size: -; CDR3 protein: CASTVRTDSYSNQPQHF; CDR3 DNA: TGTGCCAGCACCGTACGGACAGATAGTTATAGCAATCAGCCCCAGCATTTT
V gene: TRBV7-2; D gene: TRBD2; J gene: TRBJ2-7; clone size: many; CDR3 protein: CASSPMGRGDYEQYF; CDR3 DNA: TGTGCCAGCAGCCCGATGGGGCGGGGGGACTACGAGCAGTACTTC
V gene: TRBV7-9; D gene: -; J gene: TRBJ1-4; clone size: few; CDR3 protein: CASSSRSSISGEKLFF; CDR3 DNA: TGTGCCAGCAGCTCAAGATCCTCGATATCAGGTGAAAAACTGTTTTTT
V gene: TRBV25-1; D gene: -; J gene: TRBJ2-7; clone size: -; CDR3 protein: CASSSTANGHEQYF; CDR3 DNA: TGTGCCAGCAGTTCTACAGCGAACGGCCACGAGCAGTACTTC
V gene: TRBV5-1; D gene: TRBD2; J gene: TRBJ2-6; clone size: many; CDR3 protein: CASSLMGGRGAGANVLTF; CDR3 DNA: TGCGCCAGCAGCTTGATGGGCGGGAGAGGAGCTGGGGCCAACGTCCTGACTTTC
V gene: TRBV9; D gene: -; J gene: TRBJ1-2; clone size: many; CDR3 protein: CASSPPEAGPSNYGYTF; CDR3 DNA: TGTGCCAGCAGCCCTCCGGAGGCAGGGCCTTCTAACTATGGCTACACCTTC
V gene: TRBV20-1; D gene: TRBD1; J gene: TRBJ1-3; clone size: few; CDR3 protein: CSANADLGGSSGNTIYF; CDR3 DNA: TGCAGTGCAAACGCGGACTTAGGGGGCTCCTCTGGAAACACCATATATTTT
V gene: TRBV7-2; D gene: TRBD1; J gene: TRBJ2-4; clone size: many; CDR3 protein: CASSSGQVGKNIQYF; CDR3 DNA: TGTGCCAGCAGCTCGGGACAGGTCGGGAAAAACATTCAGTACTTC
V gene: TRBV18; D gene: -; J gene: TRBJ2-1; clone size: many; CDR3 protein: CASSGLAVSSYNEQFF; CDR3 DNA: TGTGCCAGCTCAGGGCTAGCTGTTAGCTCCTACAATGAGCAGTTCTTC
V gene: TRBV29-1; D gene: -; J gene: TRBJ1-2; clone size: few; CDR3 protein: CSVDDRPNYGYTF; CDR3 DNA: TGCAGCGTTGACGACAGACCTAACTATGGCTACACCTTC
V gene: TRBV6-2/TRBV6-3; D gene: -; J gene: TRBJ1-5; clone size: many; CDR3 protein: CASSRPGSNQPQHF; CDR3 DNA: TGTGCCAGCAGCCGACCAGGTAGCAATCAGCCCCAGCATTTT
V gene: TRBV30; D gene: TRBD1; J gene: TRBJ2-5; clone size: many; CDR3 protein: CAWRPGDRGRETQYF; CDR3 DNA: TGTGCCTGGAGACCGGGGGACAGGGGTCGGGAGACCCAGTACTTC
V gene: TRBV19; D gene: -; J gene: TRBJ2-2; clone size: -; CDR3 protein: CASSPKTGTTNTGELFF; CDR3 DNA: TGTGCCAGTAGCCCGAAAACCGGGACAACGAACACCGGGGAGCTGTTTTTT
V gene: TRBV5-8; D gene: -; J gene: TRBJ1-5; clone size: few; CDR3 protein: CASSLGRPQPQHF; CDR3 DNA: TGTGCCAGCAGCTTGGGCCGGCCTCAGCCCCAGCATTTT
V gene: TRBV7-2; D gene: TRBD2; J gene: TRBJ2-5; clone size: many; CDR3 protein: CASSLGVGGRKETQYF; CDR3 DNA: TGTGCCAGCAGCTTAGGAGTCGGCGGGAGGAAAGAGACCCAGTACTTC
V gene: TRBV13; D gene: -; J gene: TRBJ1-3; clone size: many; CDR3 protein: CASSFGERRNTIYF; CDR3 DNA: TGTGCCAGCAGCTTCGGAGAACGGCGAAACACCATATATTTT
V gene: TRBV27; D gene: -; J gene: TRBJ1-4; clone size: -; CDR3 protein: CASSHSDGLREKLFF; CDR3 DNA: TGTGCCAGCAGTCACTCAGACGGGTTAAGGGAAAAACTGTTTTTT
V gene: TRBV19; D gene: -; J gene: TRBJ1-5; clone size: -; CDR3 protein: CASSKQGRGSNQPQHF; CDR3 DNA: TGTGCCAGTAGTAAACAGGGCCGGGGGAGCAATCAGCCCCAGCATTTT
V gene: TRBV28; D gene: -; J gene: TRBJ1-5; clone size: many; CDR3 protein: CASSWAGRRQPQHF; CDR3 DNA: TGTGCCAGCAGTTGGGCAGGGAGAAGGCAGCCCCAGCATTTT
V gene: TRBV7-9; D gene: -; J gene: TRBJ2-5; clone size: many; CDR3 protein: CASSYDPQARETQYF; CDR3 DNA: TGTGCCAGCAGCTACGACCCACAGGCCAGAGAGACCCAGTACTTC
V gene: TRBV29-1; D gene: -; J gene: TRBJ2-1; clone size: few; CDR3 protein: CSVVVVSEQFF; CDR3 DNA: TGCAGCGTTGTAGTAGTCAGTGAGCAGTTCTTC
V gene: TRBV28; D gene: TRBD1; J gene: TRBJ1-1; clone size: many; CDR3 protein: CASSLIQGVSTEAFF; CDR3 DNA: TGTGCCAGCAGTTTAATCCAGGGGGTGAGCACTGAAGCTTTCTTT
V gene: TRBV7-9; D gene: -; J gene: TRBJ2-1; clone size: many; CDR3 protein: CASSPLSGPAYNEQFF; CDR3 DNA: TGTGCCAGCAGCCCATTATCCGGGCCGGCTTACAATGAGCAGTTCTTC
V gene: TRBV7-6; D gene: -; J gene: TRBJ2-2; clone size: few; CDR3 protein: CASAGTIGELFF; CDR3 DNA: TGTGCCAGCGCCGGGACGATCGGGGAGCTGTTTTTT
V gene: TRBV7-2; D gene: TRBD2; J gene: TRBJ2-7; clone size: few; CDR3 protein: CASRPGGPSYEQYF; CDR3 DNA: TGTGCCAGCAGGCCGGGGGGGCCTTCCTACGAGCAGTACTTC
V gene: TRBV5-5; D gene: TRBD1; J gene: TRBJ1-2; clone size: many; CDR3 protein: CASSPHGQGAYGYTF; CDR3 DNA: TGTGCCAGCAGCCCCCACGGACAGGGTGCCTATGGCTACACCTTC
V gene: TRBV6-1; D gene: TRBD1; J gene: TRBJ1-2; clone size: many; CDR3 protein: CATPGGQDGYTF; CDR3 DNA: TGTGCCACCCCCGGAGGACAGGATGGCTACACCTTC